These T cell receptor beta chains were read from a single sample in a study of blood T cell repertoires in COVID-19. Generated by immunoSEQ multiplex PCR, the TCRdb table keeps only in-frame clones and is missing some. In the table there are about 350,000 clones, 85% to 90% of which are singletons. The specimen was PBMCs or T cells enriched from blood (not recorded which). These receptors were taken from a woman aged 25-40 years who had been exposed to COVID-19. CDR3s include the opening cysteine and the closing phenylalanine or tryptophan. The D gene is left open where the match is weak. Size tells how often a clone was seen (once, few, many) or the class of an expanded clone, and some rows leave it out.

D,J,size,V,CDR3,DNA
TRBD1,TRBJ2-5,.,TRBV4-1,CASSQKVDRGQETQYF,TGCGCCAGCAGCCAAAAAGTGGACAGGGGGCAAGAGACCCAGTACTTC
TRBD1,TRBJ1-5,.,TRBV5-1,CASSFGTENQPQHF,TGCGCCAGCAGCTTCGGGACAGAAAATCAGCCCCAGCATTTT
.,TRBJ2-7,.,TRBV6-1,CASSETGQHYEQYF,TGTGCCAGCAGTGAGACCGGACAGCACTACGAGCAGTACTTC
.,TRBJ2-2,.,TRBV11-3,CASSLARNTGELFF,TGTGCCAGCAGCTTAGCCAGAAACACCGGGGAGCTGTTTTTT
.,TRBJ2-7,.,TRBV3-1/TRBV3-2,CASSHDTFYEQYF,TGTGCCAGCAGCCACGACACTTTCTACGAGCAGTACTTC
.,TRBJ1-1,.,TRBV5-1,CASSLARRRSEAFF,TGCGCCAGCAGCTTGGCGAGGAGGCGTTCTGAAGCTTTCTTT
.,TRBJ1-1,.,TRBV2,CASSDLAGRNTEAFF,TGTGCCAGCAGTGATCTGGCAGGGCGGAACACTGAAGCTTTCTTT
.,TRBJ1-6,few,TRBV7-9,CASRGATGSYNSPLHF,TGTGCCAGCAGGGGGGCTACCGGCTCCTATAATTCACCCCTCCACTTT
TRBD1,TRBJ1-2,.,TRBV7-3,CASSFGTEYGYTF,TGTGCCAGCAGCTTCGGGACAGAATATGGCTACACCTTC
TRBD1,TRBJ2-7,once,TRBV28,CAIGQGVYEQYF,TGTGCCATCGGCCAGGGGGTCTACGAGCAGTACTTC
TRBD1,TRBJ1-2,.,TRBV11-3,CASSPGTGNYGYTF,TGTGCCAGCAGCCCCGGGACAGGCAACTATGGCTACACCTTC
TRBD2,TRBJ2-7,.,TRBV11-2,CASSLTSGSSYEQYF,TGTGCCAGCAGCTTAACTAGCGGGAGTTCCTACGAGCAGTACTTC
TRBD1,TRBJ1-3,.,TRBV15,CATSRGGTGILSGNTIYF,TGTGCCACCAGCAGAGGGGGGACAGGGATTCTCTCTGGAAACACCATATATTTT
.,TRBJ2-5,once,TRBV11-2,CASSWGDGETQYF,TGTGCCAGCAGCTGGGGAGACGGAGAGACCCAGTACTTC
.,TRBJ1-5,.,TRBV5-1,CASSLAGGSQPQHF,TGCGCCAGCAGCTTGGCGGGGGGGTCTCAGCCCCAGCATTTT
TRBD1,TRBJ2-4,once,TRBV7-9,CASSSIGGSKSSEFQYF,TGTGCCAGCAGCTCTATAGGGGGCAGCAAATCCTCCGAGTTTCAGTACTTC
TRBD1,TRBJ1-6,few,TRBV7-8,CASSSQGGGNSPLHF,TGTGCCAGCAGCTCCCAGGGGGGTGGAAATTCACCCCTCCACTTT
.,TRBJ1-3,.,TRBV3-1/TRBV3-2,CASSPRRETYSGNTIYF,TGTGCCAGCAGCCCCCGGAGGGAGACTTACTCTGGAAACACCATATATTTT